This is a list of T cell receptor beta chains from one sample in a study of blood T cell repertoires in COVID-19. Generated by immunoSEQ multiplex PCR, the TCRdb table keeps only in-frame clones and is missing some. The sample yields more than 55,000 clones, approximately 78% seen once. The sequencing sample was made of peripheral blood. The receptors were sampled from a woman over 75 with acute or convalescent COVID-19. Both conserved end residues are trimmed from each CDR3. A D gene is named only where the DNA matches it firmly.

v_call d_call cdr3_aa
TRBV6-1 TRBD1 ASSEGPGGEASEAF
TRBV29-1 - SVDLQGHEQF
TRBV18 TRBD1 ASSRLATGDKATNEKLF
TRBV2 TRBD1 ASTRTGSVNEKLF
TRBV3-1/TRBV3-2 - ASSREDRAEAF
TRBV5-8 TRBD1 ASSLRQGVGYT
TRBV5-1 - ASSLVGGNSGNTIY
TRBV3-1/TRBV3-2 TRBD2 ASSPGGGYEQY
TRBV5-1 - ASSLVVGENEQY
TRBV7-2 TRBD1 ASSSGTGNNSPLH
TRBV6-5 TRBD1 ASSRQTGGSTEAF
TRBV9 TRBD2 ASSARGLALNEQF
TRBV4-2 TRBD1 ASSQDGQGDRPQH
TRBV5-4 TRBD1 ASSLNDRDEKLF
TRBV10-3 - AISEWGGGGNNQPQH
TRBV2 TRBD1 ASSPSTGSNTEAF
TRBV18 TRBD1 ASSPERTGAGNTIY
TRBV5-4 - ASSSRGGSSYNEQF
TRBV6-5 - ASTRDMNTEAF
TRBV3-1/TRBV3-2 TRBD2 ASSPFLAGGSYNEQF
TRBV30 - AWRRNTEAF
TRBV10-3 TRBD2 AISVGRGSEETQY
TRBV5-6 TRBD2 ASSSLAGTGNEQF
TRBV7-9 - ASSSGYGYT
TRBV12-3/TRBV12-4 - ASSSGQSKAQH
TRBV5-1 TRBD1 ASSLAVTGQALSGELF
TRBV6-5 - ASSYSGVVAKNIQY
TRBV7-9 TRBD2 ASSAPGLASVTGELF
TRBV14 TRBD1 ASSPGQGETGEQF
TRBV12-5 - ASGLAQGLSGNTIY
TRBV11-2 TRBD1 ASSLLVSVGTEYGYT
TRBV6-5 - ASSLQGWTEAF
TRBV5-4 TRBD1 ASSFQGDRRGYT
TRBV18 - ASSPNEHEQY
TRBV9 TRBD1 ASSPPGTGEIGELF
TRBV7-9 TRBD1 ASSQTQGAGMNTEAF
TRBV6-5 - ASSPDKNTEAF
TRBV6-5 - ASSYGVGRANTEAF
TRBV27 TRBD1 ASRLKSGQQGAVNTEAF
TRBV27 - ASSLGELYEQY
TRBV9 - ASSVGQDYGYT
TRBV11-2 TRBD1 ASSHRQGVNEQY
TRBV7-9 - ASSQQGDFEDSYNEQF
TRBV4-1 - ASSHTGPGGSSSGEKLF
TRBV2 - ASFLALNTGELF
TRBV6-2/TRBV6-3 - ASSLRDTSYEQY
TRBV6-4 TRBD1 ASSAGQGGNEQF
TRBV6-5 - ASRFAGTDTQY
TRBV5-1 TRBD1 ASSPWEGGLFGYT
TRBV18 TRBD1 ASSKTGQEQMNTEAF
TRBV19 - ASSITGTYGYT
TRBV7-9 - ASAPNGLFTDTQY
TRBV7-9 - ASSLGSRQGHANYGYT
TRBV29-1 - SVVPGMGNTEAF
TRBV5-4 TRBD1 ASSSPGTVINTEAF
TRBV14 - ASSQSTRTEAF
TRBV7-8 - ASSLYRDYGYT
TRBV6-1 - ASSAEYRSYNSPLH
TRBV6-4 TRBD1 ASSVAWTGGADTEAF
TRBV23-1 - ASSQVGQVSTNEKLF